Listed here are 21 T cell receptor beta chains from one sample, sequenced in a study of high-grade serous ovarian cancer treatment subgroups. The tumor samples were collected prior to definitive surgery or chemotherapy. Clones were sequenced by immunoSEQ multiplex PCR, and TCRdb holds only the in-frame ones, with some missing. The data show approximately 5,000 clones, with about 77% seen just once and roughly 5.2% held by the top ten. Sequencing was done on a sample of tumor tissue. Receptors were obtained from a human patient with high-grade serous ovarian cancer.

This chain connects TRBV4-1 to TRBJ2-3; 7 bases map to TRBD1. The V gene end was trimmed by 0 bases and the J gene end by 11 bases; junction bases not matched to a gene: 5. Germline values: CDR1 MGHRA, CDR2 YSYEKL. The CDR3 is 13 amino acids. CDR3 in amino acids: CASSQDWGQQQYF. The DNA of the CDR3 is TGCGCCAGCAGCCAAGATTGGGGACAGCAGCAGTATTTT.

The chain carries TRBV5-1 and TRBJ2-1; D is possibly TRBD1 (6 bases). Germline values: CDR1 SGHRS, CDR2 YFSETQ. Trimming left V 0 bases short and J 7 bases short, with 14 bases between. The CDR3 covers 15 residues. The CDR3 DNA is TGCGCCAGCAGCTTGGCCGGGGCTCAGGGGAATGAGCAGTTCTTC. Its translation: CASSLAGAQGNEQFF.

J is TRBJ2-3 and V is TRBV9, with a possible D match to TRBD2 (6 bases). CDR1 and CDR2 from the germline V gene are SGDLS and YYNGEE. V dropped 3 bases and J dropped 4 bases, with 15 bases sitting between them. This CDR3 spans 15 amino acids. CDR3 sequence (DNA): TGTGCCAGCAGCGCGGGGGTAACAAAGGCAGATACGCAGTATTTT. It encodes CASSAGVTKADTQYF. Supplemented by reference TRBV9 and TRBJ2-3, the full variable domain reads DSGVTQTPKHLITATGQRVTLRCSPRSGDLSVYWYQQSLDQGLQFLIQYYNGEERAKGNILERFSAQQFPDLHSELNLSSLELGDSALYFCASSAGVTKADTQYFGPGTRLTVL.

The chain's CDR3 is CASSVSGEEYTGELFF. In nucleotides, the CDR3 is TGTGCCAGCAGCGTCTCAGGGGAGGAATACACCGGGGAGCTGTTTTTT. The chain is built from TRBV5-8 and TRBJ2-2, with D perhaps matching TRBD1 or TRBD2 (6 bases each). The length of the CDR3 is 16 residues. V shed 4 bases and J shed 3 bases, with 16 bases lying between them. Germline CDR1 reads SGHTS; CDR2 reads YDEGEE.

This clone appeared a few times. This sequence joins TRBV11-2 and TRBJ1-2; 8 bases map to TRBD1. Trimming cost V 2 bases and J 0 bases; bases outside gene matches: 2. CDR3 size: 15 residues. Germline V gene sequence: CDR1 SGHAT, CDR2 FQNNGV. The CDR3 DNA reads TGTGCCAGCAGCTTACAGGGGGCGACTAACTATGGCTACACCTTC. This gives the protein CASSLQGATNYGYTF.

The chain combines TRBV28 with TRBJ2-2; TRBD2 matches at 7 bases. Germline V gives CDR1 MDHEN, CDR2 SYDVKM. Trimming cost V 8 bases and J 4 bases; bases outside gene matches: 7. This CDR3 region has 14 residues. The DNA of the CDR3 is TGTGCCAGCCGACTTGGGGGGGTCACCGGGGAGCTGTTTTTT. It yields the protein CASRLGGVTGELFF.

V and J are TRBV19 and TRBJ1-1; TRBD1 is a possible D gene (6 bases). Deletions cut 8 bases from V and 11 bases from J, with 15 bases between. The CDR3 totals 11 residues. Germline values: CDR1 LNHDA, CDR2 SQIVND (reference sequence). The CDR3 DNA sequence: TGTGCCAGTGACTTGGGGGCAAAGGCTTTCTTT. This translates into CASDLGAKAFF.

The J gene is TRBJ2-7, the V gene TRBV5-6, with D possibly matching TRBD2 (5 bases). CDR3 length equals 14 residues. V lost 4 bases and J 0 bases, leaving 11 bases between the germline ends. Germline CDR1 is SGHDT and CDR2 is YYEEEE. The CDR3 sequence is CASSQSGFSYEQYF. The CDR3, as DNA: TGTGCCAGCAGCCAAAGCGGATTCTCCTACGAGCAGTACTTC. Based on the CDR3 plus reference TRBV5-6 and TRBJ2-7, the full variable domain is DAGVTQSPTHLIKTRGQQVTLRCSPKSGHDTVSWYQQALGQGPQFIFQYYEEEERQRGNFPDRFSGHQFPNYSSELNVNALLLGDSALYLCASSQSGFSYEQYFGPGTRLTVT.

This clone was recorded a few times. This chain uses TRBV2 with TRBJ2-1, with TRBD2 matching over 8 bases. Germline V gene sequence: CDR1 SNHLY, CDR2 FYNNEI. The V and J ends lost 0 bases and 6 bases, in that order; junction bases with no gene match: 10. The CDR3 has 17 amino acids. CDR3 sequence reads: CASSEAGRGGIGNEQFF. Written as DNA, the CDR3 is TGTGCCAGCAGTGAAGCAGGTCGGGGGGGCATTGGCAATGAGCAGTTCTTC.

This clone showed up just a few times. J is TRBJ2-1 and V is TRBV6-1; D is possibly TRBD2 (7 bases). CDR1 MNHNS and CDR2 SASEGT come from the germline V gene. V shed 6 bases and J shed 5 bases, with 14 bases lying between them. The CDR3 sequence is 14 residues long. The CDR3 spells CASRDGGPNNEQFF. CDR3 nucleotides: TGTGCCAGCAGGGACGGGGGGCCTAACAATGAGCAGTTCTTC.

The chain combines TRBV7-2 with TRBJ1-5, with 8 bases aligning to TRBD1. The V gene's germline CDR1 is SGHTA and CDR2 FQGNSA. Trimming at V came to 0 bases and at J to 1 base, leaving 5 bases not matched to a gene. This CDR3 has 17 residues. The CDR3 protein is CASSLASRGPSNQPQHF. The CDR3 bases are TGTGCCAGCAGCTTAGCGAGCAGGGGGCCCAGCAATCAGCCCCAGCATTTT.

The genes are TRBV5-6 and TRBJ2-2; D may be TRBD2 (6 bases). Germline values: CDR1 SGHDT, CDR2 YYEEEE. V lost 0 bases, J lost 4 bases, and 10 bases lay in between. The CDR3 extends over 15 amino acids. CDR3 sequence reads: CASSLAGAGTGELFF. CDR3 sequence (DNA): TGTGCCAGCAGCTTGGCGGGAGCGGGCACCGGGGAGCTGTTTTTT.

The chain couples TRBV19 to TRBJ2-3; TRBD2 agrees at 7 bases. Germline V lookup: CDR1 LNHDA, CDR2 SQIVND (reference sequence). V was pared by 9 bases and J by 0 bases, with 9 bases of the junction left unmatched. The CDR3 loop spans 15 amino acids. DNA of the CDR3: TGTGCCAGCACTGGGGGGGACGCAAGCACAGATACGCAGTATTTT. This translates into CASTGGDASTDTQYF.

V is TRBV5-4 and J is TRBJ1-5, with D unresolved. Trimming took 0 bases from V and 6 from J, leaving 7 bases between them. Germline CDR1 is SGHNT and CDR2 is YYREEE (reference sequence). The CDR3 sequence is 13 residues long. Written as DNA, the CDR3 is TGTGCCAGCAGCTTGGGAGGGAGTCAGCCCCAGCATTTT. Translated: CASSLGGSQPQHF. The full variable domain, completed using reference TRBV5-4 and TRBJ1-5, is ETGVTQSPTHLIKTRGQQVTLRCSSQSGHNTVSWYQQALGQGPQFIFQYYREEENGRGNFPPRFSGLQFPNYSSELNVNALELDDSALYLCASSLGGSQPQHFGDGTRLSIL.

The chain carries TRBV19 and TRBJ2-7; 13 nucleotides agree with TRBD2. CDR3 length: 15 residues. The V and J ends lost 6 bases and 6 bases, in that order; junction bases with no gene match: 8. Germline CDR1 LNHDA, CDR2 SQIVND (reference sequence). CDR3 protein: CASSWGTSGGGEQYF. DNA of the CDR3: TGTGCCAGTAGCTGGGGCACTAGCGGGGGGGGCGAGCAGTACTTC. The variable domain in full, with the rest retrieved from reference TRBV19 and TRBJ2-7, is DGGITQSPKYLFRKEGQNVTLSCEQNLNHDAMYWYRQDPGQGLRLIYYSQIVNDFQKGDIAEGYSVSREKKESFPLTVTSAQKNPTAFYLCASSWGTSGGGEQYFGPGTRLTVT.

V usage is TRBV28 and J usage is TRBJ1-5; D not resolved. The V end lost 7 bases, the J end lost 3 bases, and 4 bases lay between the germline ends. There are 11 residues in the CDR3. Per germline, CDR1 MDHEN and CDR2 SYDVKM. CDR3 amino acids: CASTNNQPQHF. The CDR3 DNA sequence: TGTGCCAGCACTAACAATCAGCCCCAGCATTTT.

This chain connects TRBV5-1 to TRBJ2-5; D is unclear. The CDR3 runs 14 residues. The V gene lost 1 base and the J gene lost 1 base, with 8 bases spanning the gap. Germline V CDR1 and CDR2: SGHRS, YFSETQ. Here the CDR3 reads CASSLSATQETQYF. The CDR3, as DNA: TGCGCCAGCAGCTTGTCAGCGACCCAAGAGACCCAGTACTTC. Filled out from reference TRBV5-1 and TRBJ2-5, the complete variable domain reads KAGVTQTPRYLIKTRGQQVTLSCSPISGHRSVSWYQQTPGQGLQFLFEYFSETQRNKGNFPGRFSGRQFSNSRSEMNVSTLELGDSALYLCASSLSATQETQYFGPGTRLLVL.

As DNA, the CDR3 is TGTGCCAGCAGCTACCGGGACCCAGGGACCCAGTACTTC. This gives the protein CASSYRDPGTQYF. The V gene is TRBV7-2, the J gene TRBJ2-5; D is perhaps TRBD1 or TRBD2 (5 bases each). This CDR3 spans 13 amino acids. The V gene lost 4 bases and the J gene lost 7 bases, with 13 bases spanning the gap. The germline CDR1 and CDR2 sequences are SGHTA and FQGNSA.

V and J are TRBV2 and TRBJ2-2; D remains unclear. CDR3 size: 14 residues. Germline CDR1 SNHLY, CDR2 FYNNEI. The V and J ends lost 2 bases and 4 bases respectively, with 8 bases between them. The CDR3: CASSEFAGTGELFF. The DNA of the CDR3 is TGTGCCAGCAGTGAATTTGCCGGCACCGGGGAGCTGTTTTTT.

The chain recombines TRBV19 with TRBJ1-5; 7 bases are shared with TRBD1. The CDR3 is made up of 14 amino acids. The J segment lost 6 bases and the V segment lost 8 bases, leaving 10 bases of the junction unmatched. CDR1 and CDR2 (germline): LNHDA, SQIVND (reference sequence). CDR3 in DNA: TGTGCCAGTTCAGAGGGGGCGAAGAGTCAGCCCCAGCATTTT. Translating gives CASSEGAKSQPQHF.

This clone was counted a few times. CDR3 sequence: CASRGDRDNQPQHF. DNA of the CDR3: TGTGCCAGCAGGGGCGACAGGGACAATCAGCCCCAGCATTTT. This chain joins TRBV2 and TRBJ1-5; 7 bases agree with TRBD1. The trim removed 6 bases at V and 3 bases at J, leaving 5 bases unmatched. The CDR3 covers 14 residues. CDR1 SNHLY and CDR2 FYNNEI come from the germline V gene.